These 21 T cell receptor beta chains were all obtained from the same sample, sequenced in a study of breast tumors, draining lymph nodes, adjacent tissues. The lymph nodes were axillary draining lymph nodes from breast cancer patients. TCRdb itself ran the multiplex PCR reads through MiXCR, one entry per CDR3 protein. The sample records approximately 90,000 distinct CDR3 sequences, approximately 31% being singletons. Sequenced sample: axillary lymph node tissue. These receptors were taken from a female donor with breast cancer. Some clones in this sample may be carry-over from other donors' samples.

This clonotype was recorded at least ten times. The chain is built from TRBV10-3 and TRBJ2-2; no reliable D call. The CDR3 totals 14 residues. Per germline, CDR1 ENHRY and CDR2 SYGVKD. Trimming cost V 3 bases and J 5 bases, with 10 bases left between them. In nucleotides, the CDR3 is TGTGCCATCAGTGAAGCCCCTCGGACCGGGGAGCTGTTTTTT. Translation gives CAISEAPRTGELFF.

On this clonotype itself: Being one base from a much bigger clone, this may be a read error. V is TRBV13 and J is TRBJ1-2, with 8 bases identical to TRBD1. V was pared by 5 bases and J by 6 bases, with 8 bases of the junction left unmatched. There are 14 residues in the CDR3. CDR1 PRHDT and CDR2 FYEKMQ come from the germline V gene (reference sequence). The CDR3 DNA is TGTGCCAGCAGCGTTCTTTGGACAGGGAATGGCTACACCTTC. This sequence encodes CASSVLWTGNGYTF.

The J gene is TRBJ2-7, the V gene TRBV6-6, with D possibly being TRBD2 (6 bases). The V gene's germline CDR1 is MNHNY and CDR2 SVGAGI (reference sequence). CDR3 length: 14 residues. The V and J ends lost 6 bases and 2 bases respectively, with 14 bases between them. The CDR3: CASRSSEKTYEQYF. The DNA of the CDR3 is TGTGCCAGCAGGTCTAGCGAGAAAACCTACGAGCAGTACTTC.

This clonotype was found many times. The rearrangement joins TRBV13 to TRBJ2-1, with TRBD2 identical over 13 bases. The trim removed 6 bases at V and 4 bases at J, leaving 6 bases unmatched. The CDR3 contains 16 residues. Germline V CDR1 and CDR2: PRHDT, FYEKMQ (reference sequence). CDR3 region: CASSRGLAGIYNEQFF. CDR3 bases: TGTGCCAGCAGTCGGGGACTAGCGGGAATATACAATGAGCAGTTCTTC.

There are many counts of this clonotype. The chain employs TRBV5-1 and TRBJ2-6; D not resolved. The CDR3 spans 15 residues. In germline, CDR1 is SGHRS, CDR2 YFSETQ. V lost 3 bases and J 4 bases, leaving 11 bases between the germline ends. CDR3 in amino acids: CASSYNLGGANVLTF. The CDR3 DNA sequence: TGCGCCAGCAGCTACAACTTAGGAGGGGCCAACGTCCTGACTTTC.

This clonotype was seen a few times. The rearrangement links TRBV12-5 to TRBJ2-2, with 9 nucleotides matching TRBD2. This CDR3 has 21 amino acids. Germline loops: CDR1 LGHNT, CDR2 FRNRAP. The V and J ends lost 1 base and 8 bases, in that order; junction bases with no gene match: 23. Here the CDR3 reads CASGLGRTRGSSGAPGGELFF. The CDR3 DNA reads TGTGCTAGTGGTTTGGGGAGGACCAGGGGGTCTAGCGGGGCCCCAGGGGGGGAGCTGTTTTTT.

Only a few counts were recorded for this clonotype. The chain couples TRBV30 to TRBJ2-1, with 14 bases lining up with TRBD2. V was clipped by 5 bases and J by 5 bases; unmatched bases: 5. Germline V lookup: CDR1 GTSNPN, CDR2 SVGIG (reference sequence). This CDR3 region has 15 residues. In DNA form, the CDR3 reads TGTGCCTGGGGGACTAGCGGGAGAGGGGACAATGAGCAGTTCTTC. Its protein is CAWGTSGRGDNEQFF. Full variable domain (remainder filled in from reference TRBV30 and TRBJ2-1): SQTIHQWPATLVQPVGSPLSLECTVEGTSNPNLYWYRQAAGRGLQLLFYSVGIGQISSEVPQNLSASRPQDRQFILSSKKLLLSDSGFYLCAWGTSGRGDNEQFFGPGTRLTVL.

The table lists this clonotype with a count of one. One junction end does not reproduce the germline sequence, and a read error may be involved. J is TRBJ1-5 and V is TRBV5-1, with D uncertain. The CDR3 covers 14 residues. Per the germline V gene, CDR1 is SGHRS and CDR2 is YFSETQ. CDR3 DNA sequence: TGCGCCAGCAGCCCGGACGGTAGCGATCACCCCCAGCATTTT. Its translation is CASSPDGSDHPQHF.

There are many counts of this clonotype. The rearrangement joins TRBV11-2 to TRBJ2-7; TRBD2 aligns across 7 bases. Germline trimming cut 4 bases from V and 9 bases from J; bases unmatched to any gene: 12. The CDR3 covers 14 residues. Germline V gene data show CDR1 as SGHAT and CDR2 as FQNNGV. CDR3 sequence reads: CASSSGRVTGWQYF. CDR3 DNA: TGTGCCAGCAGCTCAGGGAGGGTAACGGGATGGCAGTACTTC.

In this sample, this clonotype turned up many times. The chain combines TRBV19 with TRBJ2-2, with 11 positions matching TRBD2. CDR1 LNHDA and CDR2 SQIVND come from the germline V gene (reference sequence). The CDR3 is made up of 15 amino acids. Losses at the gene ends were 10 bases for V and 7 bases for J; bases not matched to a gene: 11. CDR3 coding DNA: TGTGCCACCAAGCTAGCGGGAGGTGGAATCGGGGAGCTGTTTTTT. This codes for CATKLAGGGIGELFF.

At least ten counts were recorded for this clonotype. At one end the junction does not follow the germline gene, possibly because of a read error. The rearrangement joins TRBV2 to TRBJ2-1; D possibly corresponds to TRBD2 (6 bases). CDR3 length equals 14 residues. Germline V CDR1 and CDR2: SNHLY, FYNNEI. CDR3 sequence (DNA): TGTGCCACCTCTCGGGCACTAGCACGCAATCAGCAGTTCTTC. It translates to CATSRALARNQQFF.

About this clonotype: The DNA is left out, because the CDR3 cannot be placed on it with certainty; the CDR3 is given as TCRdb lists it. The chain recombines TRBV5-5 with TRBJ2-3; TRBD2 was called by the table and not checked on the DNA. Germline CDR1 is SGHKS and CDR2 is YYEKEE (reference sequence). The CDR3 sequence runs 20 residues, both termini included. The chain's CDR3 is CASSFYICSARTPGADTQYF.

About this clonotype itself: This could be a read error, since a much larger clone is one nucleotide away. The rearrangement links TRBV20-1 to TRBJ1-2; 7 nucleotides agree with TRBD1. Looked up from germline, CDR1 is DFQATT and CDR2 is SNEGSKA (reference sequence). CDR3 size: 12 residues. CDR3 protein: CSARTGGDGSAF. Written as DNA, the CDR3 is TGCAGTGCAAGGACAGGCGGGGATGGCTCCGCCTTC.

This clonotype occurred many times. CDR3 amino acids: CSAVREAYRQPQHF. CDR3 in DNA: TGCAGTGCTGTACGGGAGGCGTATAGACAGCCCCAGCATTTT. The chain combines TRBV20-1 with TRBJ1-5; no firm D call. Germline values: CDR1 DFQATT, CDR2 SNEGSKA (reference sequence). V lost 5 bases to trimming and J lost 7 bases, with 18 bases between them. The CDR3 sequence is 14 residues long.

This clonotype came up many times. The J gene is TRBJ1-2, the V gene TRBV25-1; 7 bases are shared with TRBD1. CDR3 length equals 14 residues. Losses at the gene ends were 3 bases for V and 7 bases for J; bases not matched to a gene: 8. Germline V gene lookup returns CDR1 MGHDK and CDR2 SYGVNS. In DNA form, the CDR3 reads TGTGCCAGCAGTGACCCACAGGGGCGAAGTGGCTACACCTTC. Residues: CASSDPQGRSGYTF.

This clonotype was counted ten times or more. One base away lies a much larger clone, so this may be a sequencing read error. J is TRBJ2-7 and V is TRBV9, with unresolved D. This CDR3 contains 14 residues. CDR1 is SGDLS, CDR2 YYNGEE, per germline. The DNA of the CDR3 is TGTGCCAGCAGCGTAGAACTCTCCTCCTACGAGCAGTCCTTC. Its translation is CASSVELSSYEQSF. Using reference TRBV9 and TRBJ2-7 for the parts outside the CDR3, the full variable domain is DSGVTQTPKHLITATGQRVTLRCSPRSGDLSVYWYQQSLDQGLQFLIQYYNGEERAKGNILERFSAQQFPDLHSELNLSSLELGDSALYFCASSVELSSYEQSFGPGTRLTVT.

This clonotype was recorded a few times. Here the CDR3 omits its conserved ending phenylalanine or tryptophan, so a read error is the likely source. Because the CDR3's place on the DNA is in doubt, the DNA is left out and the CDR3 is given as listed by TCRdb. V is TRBV2 and J is TRBJ1-1. Per germline, CDR1 SNHLY and CDR2 FYNNEI. The CDR3 has 12 residues if both end residues are counted. CDR3 sequence: CASSDPGLRALL.

This clonotype was picked up many times. The CDR3 DNA follows: TGTGCCAGCAGTGCCCTGCGGGTTAGCAATCAGCCCCAGCATTTT. It codes for CASSALRVSNQPQHF. The genes are TRBV6-2 or TRBV6-3 and TRBJ1-5; D is unclear. V was cut by 5 bases and J by 0 bases, with 11 bases left in between. The germline gives CDR1 MNHEY, CDR2 SVGEGT. The CDR3 consists of 15 residues.

There are many counts of this clonotype. The gene calls are TRBV18 and TRBJ2-3; the D gene could be TRBD1 or TRBD2 (5 bases each). Trimming shortened V by 3 bases and J by 2 bases, and 15 bases separated the two germline ends. In germline, CDR1 is KGHSH, CDR2 LQKENI. CDR3 length equals 16 residues. The chain's CDR3 is CASSPLGGALTDTQYF. CDR3 sequence (DNA): TGTGCCAGCTCACCCCTTGGGGGTGCCCTCACAGATACGCAGTATTTT.

The chain carries TRBV7-3 and TRBJ1-6, with D hard to call. In germline, CDR1 is SGHTA, CDR2 FQGTGA. Trimming pared 8 bases from V and 6 bases from J, leaving 11 bases between. The CDR3 sequence is 13 residues long. The CDR3 DNA follows: TGTGCCAGCGGTCTTTACAGTAATTCACCCCTCCACTTT. The encoded protein is CASGLYSNSPLHF.

The V gene is TRBV20-1, the J gene TRBJ2-7, with 10 bases fitting TRBD2. Germline CDR1 reads DFQATT; CDR2 reads SNEGSKA (reference sequence). The CDR3 length is 14 residues. Trimming cost V 1 base and J 0 bases; bases outside gene matches: 0. The CDR3 loop reads CSARGTSGSYEQYF. CDR3 bases: TGCAGTGCTAGAGGGACTAGCGGCTCCTACGAGCAGTACTTC.